The 11 T cell receptor beta chains given below trace back to one sample, sequenced in a study of cytomegalovirus exposure and HLA in healthy donors. In the PCR, 60 Vbeta and 13 Jbeta primers were used. The data were produced by immunoSEQ multiplex PCR, yet TCRdb's version contains in-frame clones alone and is incomplete. The sample records 100,000 to 120,000 clones, over 12% being singletons. What was sequenced was PBMCs. These receptors were obtained from a female donor in good health and CMV-seronegative.

The genes are TRBV11-3 and TRBJ2-1; D remains unclear. Trimming left V 1 base short and J 5 bases short, with 3 bases between. Germline V gives CDR1 SGHNT, CDR2 YENEEA. The CDR3 length is 12 residues. The CDR3 reads CASSLADNEQFF. The DNA for the CDR3 is TGTGCCAGCAGCTTAGCAGACAATGAGCAGTTCTTC.

The rearrangement joins TRBV25-1 to TRBJ1-1; 7 bases fit TRBD1. V lost 5 bases, J lost 2 bases, and 8 bases stayed unmatched. Germline values: CDR1 MGHDK, CDR2 SYGVNS. The CDR3 runs to 15 residues. CDR3 protein: CASSKQGVVNTEAFF. The DNA of the CDR3 is TGTGCCAGCAGTAAGCAGGGGGTAGTAAACACTGAAGCTTTCTTT.

In the case of this clone: Distinct nucleotide sequences in the sample also encode this CDR3. The chain recombines TRBV7-9 with TRBJ2-5; no firm D call. CDR3 length: 12 residues. With 3 bases removed from V and 2 bases from J, the gap between germline ends came to 4 bases. Germline CDR1 is SEHNR and CDR2 is FQNEAQ (reference sequence). CDR3 residues: CASSFSQETQYF. The CDR3 nucleotides are TGTGCCAGCAGCTTCAGTCAAGAGACCCAGTACTTC.

In the case of this clone: Its ends do not fully match the called genes, so a read error is possible. This chain joins TRBV29-1 and TRBJ2-3, with TRBD2 matching 12 bases. The CDR3 runs 15 residues. In germline, CDR1 is SQVTM, CDR2 ANQGSEA. The CDR3 DNA sequence: TGCAACGTTCCCGGGACTAGCGGGAGCACAGATACGCAGTATTTT. Encoded protein: CNVPGTSGSTDTQYF.

This clone was observed a few times. The chain carries TRBV9 and TRBJ2-2; tentatively, D is TRBD2 (5 bases). Trimming took 3 bases from V and 3 from J, leaving 9 bases between them. CDR3 length: 14 residues. Germline CDR1 SGDLS, CDR2 YYNGEE. CDR3 in amino acids: CASSAGVYTGELFF. The CDR3, as DNA: TGTGCCAGCAGCGCCGGGGTCTACACCGGGGAGCTGTTTTTT.

The chain uses TRBV7-6 and TRBJ2-1; 7 bases line up with TRBD1. This CDR3 is built from 16 residues. Germline V gives CDR1 SGHVS, CDR2 FNYEAQ. Trimming took 0 bases from V and 4 from J; bases not matched to a gene: 6. The CDR3 spells CASSLASGTVYNEQFF. CDR3 DNA: TGTGCCAGCAGCTTAGCTTCCGGGACAGTTTACAATGAGCAGTTCTTC.

V is TRBV23-1 and J is TRBJ1-6; 8 nucleotides align to TRBD1. TRBV23-1 is reported as an ORF; its role is uncertain. Germline trimming cut 2 bases from V and 7 bases from J; bases unmatched to any gene: 7. The CDR3 contains 16 residues. The CDR3 loop is CASSQEDRVANSPLHF. The CDR3 nucleotides read TGCGCCAGCAGTCAAGAGGACAGGGTTGCCAATTCACCCCTCCACTTT.

This clone appeared a few times. The J gene is TRBJ1-3, the V gene TRBV5-8; D is perhaps TRBD1 (5 bases). The V gene lost 2 bases and the J gene lost 8 bases, with 17 bases spanning the gap. CDR1 and CDR2 (germline): SGHTS, YDEGEE. The CDR3 extends over 15 amino acids. The CDR3, as DNA: TGTGCCAGCAGCTTCCTGACAGACTTCGTGGACACCATATATTTT. It translates to CASSFLTDFVDTIYF.

J is TRBJ2-3 and V is TRBV6-5; D is possibly TRBD2 (5 bases). This CDR3 is built from 15 residues. V was pared by 5 bases and J by 11 bases, with 23 bases between. CDR1 and CDR2 (germline): MNHEY, SVGAGI. For the CDR3, the DNA is TGTGCCAGCAGTAACGCCCGGGAATCTAAAAGGGTGCAGTATTTT. This encodes CASSNARESKRVQYF.

CDR3 in amino acids: CASSQSDWGGNYEQYF. The CDR3 nucleotides read TGTGCCAGCAGCCAATCAGATTGGGGCGGGAACTACGAGCAGTACTTC. The chain is built from TRBV27 and TRBJ2-7, with D perhaps TRBD2 (6 bases). Deletions cut 6 bases from V and 3 bases from J, with 21 bases between. Germline lookup yields CDR1 MNHEY and CDR2 SMNVEV (reference sequence). CDR3 size: 16 residues.

The chain recombines TRBV7-9 with TRBJ1-1; 7 positions agree with TRBD1. This CDR3 is built from 12 residues. Losses at the gene ends were 4 bases for V and 11 bases for J; bases not matched to a gene: 7. CDR1 is SEHNR and CDR2 is FQNEAQ in the germline V gene (reference sequence). The CDR3 nucleotides are TGTGCCAGCAGCTCGACAGGGTATGGGGCTTTCTTT. Its translation is CASSSTGYGAFF.